This entry lists 31 T cell receptor beta chains sequenced from one sample in a study of beta chain features in type 1 diabetes. The investigators reverse transcribed all of the isolated RNA, so they sequenced expressed TCRB transcripts. TCRdb's table, derived via immunoSEQ multiplex PCR, lists solely in-frame clones and lacks some. The top ten hold 0.023% of the sample, which has hundreds of thousands of clones, 15% to 20% seen once. Sequencing used naive CD4+ T cells from blood. The source is a woman aged 18-35 years in good health.

The rearrangement links TRBV15 to TRBJ2-6; D ambiguous. This CDR3 contains 13 residues. Trimming removed 6 bases at V and 1 base at J, with 4 bases between. Germline V lookup: CDR1 LNHNV, CDR2 YYDKDF (reference sequence). CDR3 nucleotides: TGTGCCACCAGGTTATCTGGGGCCAACGTCCTGACTTTC. It yields the protein CATRLSGANVLTF.

This clone has just a few counts. This chain joins TRBV28 and TRBJ1-5, with no clear D. The CDR3 covers 12 residues. Trimming left V 3 bases short and J 5 bases short, with 5 bases between. From germline, CDR1 is MDHEN and CDR2 SYDVKM. CDR3 nucleotide sequence: TGTGCCAGCAGTTTGGCCGATCAGCCCCAGCATTTT. It specifies CASSLADQPQHF.

To note about this clone: One end of the junction is discordant with germline, which a read error may explain. V gene TRBV13 combines with J gene TRBJ2-4; D call uncertain. This CDR3 region has 8 residues. Germline V gene lookup returns CDR1 PRHDT and CDR2 FYEKMQ (reference sequence). Here the CDR3 reads CASSPKDF. Here the CDR3 DNA reads TGTGCCAGCAGCCCGAAAGACTTC.

The chain carries TRBV15 and TRBJ1-4; TRBD1 agrees at 7 bases. With V trimmed by 2 bases and J by 4 bases, 4 bases remained unmatched. Germline CDR1 LNHNV, CDR2 YYDKDF (reference sequence). The length of the CDR3 is 15 residues. CDR3 loop: CATSRNRGGNEKLFF. The DNA for the CDR3 is TGTGCCACCAGCAGAAACAGGGGAGGTAATGAAAAACTGTTTTTT.

This clone has more than one count but fewer than ten. The CDR3 protein is CAISEDSGANVLTF. The CDR3 DNA follows: TGTGCCATCAGTGAAGACTCTGGGGCCAACGTCCTGACTTTC. The gene calls are TRBV10-3 and TRBJ2-6; D ambiguous. Germline V CDR1 and CDR2: ENHRY, SYGVKD. V gave up 3 bases and J gave up 0 bases, with 3 bases separating them. The CDR3 contains 14 residues.

The chain is built from TRBV15 and TRBJ2-1, with a tentative D call TRBD2 (5 bases). CDR1 and CDR2 from the germline V gene are LNHNV and YYDKDF (reference sequence). There are 15 residues in the CDR3. V lost 2 bases and J 10 bases, leaving 18 bases between the germline ends. CDR3 loop: CATSRRSGFGGEQFF. The CDR3, as DNA: TGTGCCACCAGCAGAAGGAGTGGTTTTGGCGGGGAGCAGTTCTTC.

In this sample, this clone turned up a few times. This rearrangement joins TRBV28 to TRBJ2-1; 8 bases are a match to TRBD2. This CDR3 comprises 16 residues. CDR1 is MDHEN, CDR2 SYDVKM, per germline. Trimming took 6 bases from V and 6 from J; bases not matched to a gene: 13. The CDR3 nucleotides read TGTGCCAGCAGCAGCACCGGGACTAGGGGAATCAATGAGCAGTTCTTC. Amino acid sequence: CASSSTGTRGINEQFF.

This clone was recorded a few times. The chain is built from TRBV6-1 and TRBJ2-1, with 8 bases aligning to TRBD1. CDR1 MNHNS and CDR2 SASEGT come from the germline V gene. The V and J ends lost 6 bases and 6 bases, in that order; junction bases with no gene match: 4. The CDR3 runs to 13 residues. The CDR3 DNA is TGTGCCAGCAGAAAGGGACAGGCCAATGAGCAGTTCTTC. Its translation: CASRKGQANEQFF.

This clone was detected only a few times. This rearrangement joins TRBV6-6 to TRBJ2-1, with 10 bases matching TRBD1. V lost 5 bases to trimming and J lost 3 bases; unmatched junction nucleotides: 4. Germline CDR1 MNHNY, CDR2 SVGAGI (reference sequence). The CDR3 has 15 amino acids. The CDR3 loop is CASSHRDRGYNEQFF. The CDR3 nucleotides are TGTGCCAGCAGTCACCGGGACAGGGGCTACAATGAGCAGTTCTTC.

The chain has TRBV19 and TRBJ2-2, with TRBD1 identical over 9 bases. Germline CDR1 LNHDA, CDR2 SQIVND (reference sequence). V lost 5 bases and J lost 0; bases outside the gene matches: 10. The CDR3 contains 18 residues. CDR3 in DNA: TGTGCCAGTAGTCCCGGGACAGGGTGGTACGCGAACACCGGGGAGCTGTTTTTT. It translates to CASSPGTGWYANTGELFF.

This clone was found a few times. The V and J genes are TRBV4-1 and TRBJ2-7; 10 bases are a match to TRBD1. This CDR3 spans 17 amino acids. The V gene end was trimmed by 3 bases and the J gene end by 3 bases; junction bases not matched to a gene: 11. Germline lookup yields CDR1 MGHRA and CDR2 YSYEKL. The CDR3 DNA reads TGCGCCAGCAGCCAGAAACCGGGACAGGGGATCGGCTACGAGCAGTACTTC. Translation gives CASSQKPGQGIGYEQYF.

V and J are TRBV18 and TRBJ2-1; 8 positions agree with TRBD2. The CDR3 contains 15 residues. Germline V gene data show CDR1 as KGHSH and CDR2 as LQKENI. The ends lost 4 bases at V and 2 bases at J; junction bases unmatched: 4. For the CDR3, the DNA is TGTGCCAGCTCACTAGCGGGACGGGCCTACAATGAGCAGTTCTTC. Protein product: CASSLAGRAYNEQFF.

A word on this clone: Other DNA sequences in this sample translate to the same CDR3. The rearrangement uses TRBV7-8 and TRBJ1-1, with D unresolved. The CDR3 length is 13 residues. Trimming took off 1 base at V and 2 bases at J, with 5 bases between the two ends. Germline CDR1 is SGHVS and CDR2 is FQNEAQ. The CDR3 bases are TGTGCCAGCAGCTTAGTGAGAAACACTGAAGCTTTCTTT. It specifies CASSLVRNTEAFF.

V usage is TRBV7-2 and J usage is TRBJ1-2; 8 bases are shared with TRBD1. V shed 0 bases, J shed 4 bases, and the junction held 4 bases outside the gene matches. Germline-derived CDR1 and CDR2 are SGHTA and FQGNSA. There are 15 residues in the CDR3. In DNA form, the CDR3 reads TGTGCCAGCAGCTTAGCTCGTGACAGGGGCTATGGCTACACCTTC. Its translation: CASSLARDRGYGYTF.

This sequence joins TRBV6-1 and TRBJ2-7; 9 bases agree with TRBD2. Germline CDR1 reads MNHNS; CDR2 reads SASEGT. The trim removed 6 bases at V and 7 bases at J, leaving 22 bases unmatched. The CDR3 has 18 amino acids. As DNA, the CDR3 is TGTGCCAGCAGCGAATATCCGACCCCCGTGCAGAGCGGGAGGGAGCAGTACTTC. Amino acid sequence: CASSEYPTPVQSGREQYF.

This clone was observed a handful of times. The gene calls are TRBV28 and TRBJ2-1; D call uncertain. The CDR3 totals 12 residues. In germline, CDR1 is MDHEN, CDR2 SYDVKM. The V and J ends lost 2 bases and 8 bases respectively, with 7 bases between them. The CDR3 here is CASSLPLYEQFF. The DNA for the CDR3 is TGTGCCAGCAGTTTACCGCTTTATGAGCAGTTCTTC. Based on the CDR3 plus reference TRBV28 and TRBJ2-1, the full variable domain is DVKVTQSSRYLVKRTGEKVFLECVQDMDHENMFWYRQDPGLGLRLIYFSYDVKMKEKGDIPEGYSVSREKKERFSLILESASTNQTSMYLCASSLPLYEQFFGPGTRLTVL.

The sample holds a few counts of this clone. The chain employs TRBV6-1 and TRBJ2-1, with D maybe TRBD2 (5 bases). Per germline, CDR1 MNHNS and CDR2 SASEGT. The CDR3 extends over 13 amino acids. Trimming shortened V by 5 bases and J by 5 bases, and 10 bases separated the two germline ends. The DNA of the CDR3 is TGTGCCAGCAGTCGGACTGGGCACAATGAGCAGTTCTTC. Translation: CASSRTGHNEQFF.

The rearrangement joins TRBV11-2 to TRBJ2-3, with 10 positions matching TRBD2. V dropped 0 bases and J dropped 8; count of bases not matched to a gene: 5. CDR3 length: 15 residues. CDR1 and CDR2 (germline): SGHAT, FQNNGV. CDR3 bases: TGTGCCAGCAGCTTAGATTTGGCTAGCGGGGGTACGCAGTATTTT. This gives the protein CASSLDLASGGTQYF.

V is TRBV18 and J is TRBJ2-7; TRBD1 aligns across 10 bases. The CDR3 runs to 20 residues. From germline, CDR1 is KGHSH and CDR2 LQKENI. The junction had 14 bases not matched to a gene; V was cut back by 0 bases and J by 0 bases. The CDR3 region has the DNA TGTGCCAGCTCACCACCTATAGGACAGGGGGTGTCAAGGAGCTCCTACGAGCAGTACTTC. Protein: CASSPPIGQGVSRSSYEQYF.

The table lists this clone with a few counts. This chain links TRBV28 with TRBJ1-5, with TRBD1 as a possible D gene (5 bases). Per the germline V gene, CDR1 is MDHEN and CDR2 is SYDVKM. V was trimmed by 7 bases and J by 0 bases, leaving 13 bases between them. This CDR3 comprises 15 residues. Here the CDR3 reads CASNGGVYSNQPQHF. The CDR3 nucleotides read TGTGCCAGCAACGGGGGAGTCTATAGCAATCAGCCCCAGCATTTT. Variable domain in full (rest from reference TRBV28 and TRBJ1-5): DVKVTQSSRYLVKRTGEKVFLECVQDMDHENMFWYRQDPGLGLRLIYFSYDVKMKEKGDIPEGYSVSREKKERFSLILESASTNQTSMYLCASNGGVYSNQPQHFGDGTRLSIL.

The CDR3 DNA reads TGTGCCAGTAGTAACAGGGGGCGCGGGAACACCGGGGAGCTGTTTTTT. Amino acid sequence: CASSNRGRGNTGELFF. V and J are TRBV19 and TRBJ2-2; 9 nucleotides agree with TRBD1. The CDR3 consists of 16 residues. Germline V gives CDR1 LNHDA, CDR2 SQIVND (reference sequence). V shed 4 bases, J shed 1 base, and the junction held 4 bases outside the gene matches.

The chain employs TRBV6-1 and TRBJ1-5; a weak D match, TRBD1 (6 bases). The CDR3 length is 15 residues. Germline CDR1 MNHNS, CDR2 SASEGT. V lost 7 bases, J lost 6 bases, and 19 bases lay in between. The CDR3 here is CASTSGGTVSQPQHF. CDR3 DNA: TGTGCCAGCACCTCCGGGGGCACTGTAAGTCAGCCCCAGCATTTT.

The chain links TRBV7-3 to TRBJ1-2, with 7 bases fitting TRBD1. This CDR3 spans 13 amino acids. The germline V gene encodes CDR1 SGHTA and CDR2 FQGTGA. Trimming cost V 5 bases and J 8 bases; bases outside gene matches: 8. CDR3 sequence reads: CASSPDREGGYTF. CDR3 bases: TGTGCCAGCAGCCCCGACAGGGAGGGGGGCTACACCTTC.

This clone appeared once. One end of the junction varies from germline; a read error may be responsible. The chain links TRBV7-3 to TRBJ2-7; TRBD2 is a possible D gene (6 bases). Germline loops: CDR1 SGHTA, CDR2 FQGTGA. This CDR3 contains 11 residues. The DNA for the CDR3 is TGTGCCAGCAGCTTATTTAGCGGCGGGCACTTC. Translated: CASSLFSGGHF.

V gene TRBV19 combines with J gene TRBJ2-1; weak D call: TRBD2 (6 bases). Germline lookup yields CDR1 LNHDA and CDR2 SQIVND (reference sequence). The V gene lost 5 bases and the J gene lost 3 bases, with 14 bases spanning the gap. This CDR3 has 15 residues. DNA for the CDR3: TGTGCCAGTAGTTTGGAGGGCCCGTTCTACAATGAGCAGTTCTTC. This translates into CASSLEGPFYNEQFF. The variable domain in full, with the rest retrieved from reference TRBV19 and TRBJ2-1, is DGGITQSPKYLFRKEGQNVTLSCEQNLNHDAMYWYRQDPGQGLRLIYYSQIVNDFQKGDIAEGYSVSREKKESFPLTVTSAQKNPTAFYLCASSLEGPFYNEQFFGPGTRLTVL.

The genes are TRBV6-1 and TRBJ2-7, with D unresolved. From germline, CDR1 is MNHNS and CDR2 SASEGT. This CDR3 is 15 amino acids long. V was pared by 2 bases and J by 3 bases, with 14 bases between. CDR3 coding DNA: TGTGCCAGCAGTGAAAGGGCAGTTATGGGCTACGAGCAGTACTTC. It translates to CASSERAVMGYEQYF.

The rearrangement uses TRBV29-1 and TRBJ2-3; TRBD2 agrees at 8 bases. J lost 0 bases, V lost 5 bases, and 7 bases had no gene match. Germline V gene sequence: CDR1 SQVTM, CDR2 ANQGSEA. CDR3 length: 15 amino acids. The CDR3 nucleotides are TGCAGCGTTTCTACGACTAGCGCTAGCACAGATACGCAGTATTTT. Amino acid sequence: CSVSTTSASTDTQYF.

J is TRBJ2-5 and V is TRBV5-6; D ambiguous. Per the germline V gene, CDR1 is SGHDT and CDR2 is YYEEEE. Trimming took off 5 bases at V and 5 bases at J, with 13 bases between the two ends. This CDR3 region has 13 residues. CDR3 in DNA: TGTGCCAGCAGTGTCCGCCCAGACGAGACCCAGTACTTC. This codes for CASSVRPDETQYF.

The chain has TRBV7-2 and TRBJ2-1; 10 bases map to TRBD2. The CDR3 consists of 16 residues. V lost 8 bases to trimming and J lost 9 bases; unmatched junction nucleotides: 16. Per germline, CDR1 SGHTA and CDR2 FQGNSA. The CDR3 DNA reads as TGTGCCAGCGGGAACGGAGGGGTAGCGGGAGGTGGTGAGCAGTTCTTC. It translates to CASGNGGVAGGGEQFF. Variable domain in full (rest from reference TRBV7-2 and TRBJ2-1): GAGVSQSPSNKVTEKGKDVELRCDPISGHTALYWYRQSLGQGLEFLIYFQGNSAPDKSGLPSDRFSAERTGGSVSTLTIQRTQQEDSAVYLCASGNGGVAGGGEQFFGPGTRLTVL.

Only a few counts were recorded for this clone. V usage is TRBV7-9 and J usage is TRBJ2-2; TRBD1 or TRBD2 may be the D gene (5 bases each). Germline CDR1 SEHNR, CDR2 FQNEAQ (reference sequence). Trimming shortened V by 7 bases and J by 4 bases, and 16 bases separated the two germline ends. The CDR3 runs to 15 residues. CDR3 nucleotide sequence: TGTGCCAGCACCCCTTTCCGGGGCCGCACCGGGGAGCTGTTTTTT. Protein sequence: CASTPFRGRTGELFF.

V usage is TRBV18 and J usage is TRBJ2-3, with 10 bases fitting TRBD2. V shed 3 bases, J shed 3 bases, and the junction held 3 bases outside the gene matches. This CDR3 is built from 15 residues. Germline values: CDR1 KGHSH, CDR2 LQKENI. The CDR3: CASSPLAGATDTQYF. DNA for the CDR3: TGTGCCAGCTCACCGCTAGCGGGAGCGACAGATACGCAGTATTTT.